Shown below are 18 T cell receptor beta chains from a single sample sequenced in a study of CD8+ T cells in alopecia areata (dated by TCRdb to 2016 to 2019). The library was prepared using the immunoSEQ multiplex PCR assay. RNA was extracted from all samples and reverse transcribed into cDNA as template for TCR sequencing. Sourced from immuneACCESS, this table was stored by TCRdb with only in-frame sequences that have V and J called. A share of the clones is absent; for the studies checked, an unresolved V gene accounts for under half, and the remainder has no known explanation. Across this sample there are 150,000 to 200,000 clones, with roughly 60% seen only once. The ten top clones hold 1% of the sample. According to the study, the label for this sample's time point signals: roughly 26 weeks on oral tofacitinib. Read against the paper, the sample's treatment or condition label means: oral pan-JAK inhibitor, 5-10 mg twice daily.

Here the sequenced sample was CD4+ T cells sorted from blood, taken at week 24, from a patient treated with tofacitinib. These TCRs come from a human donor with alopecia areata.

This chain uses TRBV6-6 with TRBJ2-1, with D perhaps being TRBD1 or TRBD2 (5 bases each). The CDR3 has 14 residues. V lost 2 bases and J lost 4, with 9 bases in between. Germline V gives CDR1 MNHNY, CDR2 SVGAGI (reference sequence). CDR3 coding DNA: TGTGCCAGCAGTTACCAGGGACCTTACAATGAGCAGTTCTTC. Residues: CASSYQGPYNEQFF.

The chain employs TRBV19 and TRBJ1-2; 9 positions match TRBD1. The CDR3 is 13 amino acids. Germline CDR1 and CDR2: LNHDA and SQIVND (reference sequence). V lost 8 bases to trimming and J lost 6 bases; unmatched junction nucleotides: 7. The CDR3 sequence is CASGLRTGDGYTF. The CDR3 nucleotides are TGTGCCAGTGGTTTAAGGACAGGGGATGGCTACACCTTC.

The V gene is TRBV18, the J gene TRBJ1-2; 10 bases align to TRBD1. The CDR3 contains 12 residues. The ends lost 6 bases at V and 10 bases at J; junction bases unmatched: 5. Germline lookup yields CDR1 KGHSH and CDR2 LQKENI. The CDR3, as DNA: TGTGCCAGCTCCGACAGGGGGCCCCCCTACACCTTC. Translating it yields CASSDRGPPYTF.

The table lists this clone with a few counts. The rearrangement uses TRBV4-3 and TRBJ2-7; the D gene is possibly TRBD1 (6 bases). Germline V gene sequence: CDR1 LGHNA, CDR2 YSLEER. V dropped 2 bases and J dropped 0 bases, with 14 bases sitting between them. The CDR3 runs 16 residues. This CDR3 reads CASSQLSTGLSYEQYF. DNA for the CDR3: TGCGCCAGCAGCCAACTCTCGACAGGACTCTCCTACGAGCAGTACTTC.

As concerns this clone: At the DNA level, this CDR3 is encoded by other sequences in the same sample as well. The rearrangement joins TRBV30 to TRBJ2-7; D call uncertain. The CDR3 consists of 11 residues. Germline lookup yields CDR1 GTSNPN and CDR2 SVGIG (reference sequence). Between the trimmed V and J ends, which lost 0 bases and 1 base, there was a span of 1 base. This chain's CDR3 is CAWSVSYEQYF. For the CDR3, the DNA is TGTGCCTGGAGTGTTTCCTACGAGCAGTACTTC.

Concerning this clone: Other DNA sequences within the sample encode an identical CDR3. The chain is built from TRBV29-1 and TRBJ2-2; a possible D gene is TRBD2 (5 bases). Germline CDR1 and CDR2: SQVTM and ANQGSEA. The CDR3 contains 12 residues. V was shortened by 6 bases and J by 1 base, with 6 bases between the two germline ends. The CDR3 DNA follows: TGCAGCGTAGGACTGAACACCGGGGAGCTGTTTTTT. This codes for CSVGLNTGELFF.

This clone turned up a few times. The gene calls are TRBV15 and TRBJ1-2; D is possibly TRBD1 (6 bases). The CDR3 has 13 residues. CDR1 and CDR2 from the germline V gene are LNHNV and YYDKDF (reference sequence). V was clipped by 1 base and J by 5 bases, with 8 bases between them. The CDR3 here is CATSRGTDYGYTF. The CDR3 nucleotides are TGTGCCACCAGCAGAGGGACAGATTATGGCTACACCTTC.

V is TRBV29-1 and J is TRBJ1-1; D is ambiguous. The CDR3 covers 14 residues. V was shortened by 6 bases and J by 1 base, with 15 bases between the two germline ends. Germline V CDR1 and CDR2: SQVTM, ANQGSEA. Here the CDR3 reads CSVASNVWNTEAFF. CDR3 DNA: TGCAGCGTCGCGAGTAACGTCTGGAACACTGAAGCTTTCTTT.

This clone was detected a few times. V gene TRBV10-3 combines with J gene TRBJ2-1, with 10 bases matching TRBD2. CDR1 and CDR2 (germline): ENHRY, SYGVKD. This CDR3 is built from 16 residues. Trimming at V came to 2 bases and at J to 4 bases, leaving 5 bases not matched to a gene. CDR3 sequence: CAISEVAGGRYNEQFF. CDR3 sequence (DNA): TGTGCCATCAGTGAGGTAGCGGGGGGCAGGTACAATGAGCAGTTCTTC.

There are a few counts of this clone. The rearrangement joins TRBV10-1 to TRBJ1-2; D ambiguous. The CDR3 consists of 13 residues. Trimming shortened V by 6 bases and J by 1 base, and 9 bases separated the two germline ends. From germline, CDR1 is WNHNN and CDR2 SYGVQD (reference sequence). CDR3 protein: CASSAHHNYGYTF. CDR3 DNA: TGCGCCAGCAGCGCACACCATAACTATGGCTACACCTTC.

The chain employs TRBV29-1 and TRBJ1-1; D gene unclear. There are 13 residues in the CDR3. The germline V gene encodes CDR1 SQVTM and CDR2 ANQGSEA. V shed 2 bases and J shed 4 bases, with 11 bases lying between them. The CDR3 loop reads CSVELSVATEAFF. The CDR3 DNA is TGCAGCGTTGAATTGTCGGTGGCCACTGAAGCTTTCTTT. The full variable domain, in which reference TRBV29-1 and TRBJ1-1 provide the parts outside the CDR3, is SAVISQKPSRDICQRGTSLTIQCQVDSQVTMMFWYRQQPGQSLTLIATANQGSEATYESGFVIDKFPISRPNLTFSTLTVSNMSPEDSSIYLCSVELSVATEAFFGQGTRLTVV.

CDR3 amino acids: CASSLARDTQYF. The CDR3 DNA sequence: TGTGCCAGCAGCCTCGCGCGGGATACGCAGTATTTT. The V gene is TRBV5-6, the J gene TRBJ2-3; D uncertain. V shed 4 bases and J shed 6 bases, with 9 bases lying between them. The CDR3 length is 12 residues. Germline CDR1 is SGHDT and CDR2 is YYEEEE.

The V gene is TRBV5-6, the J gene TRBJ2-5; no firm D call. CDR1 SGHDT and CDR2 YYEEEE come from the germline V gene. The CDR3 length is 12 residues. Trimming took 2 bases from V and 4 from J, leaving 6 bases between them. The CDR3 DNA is TGTGCCAGCAGCTTAATCCGAGAGACCCAGTACTTC. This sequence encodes CASSLIRETQYF.

The CDR3 loop is CASSLAGLASAGYEQYF. CDR3 DNA: TGTGCCAGCAGCTTAGCTGGTCTAGCTTCGGCCGGATACGAGCAGTACTTC. This sequence joins TRBV7-2 and TRBJ2-7; TRBD2 is a possible D gene (5 bases). This CDR3 region has 17 residues. Trimming cost V 0 bases and J 4 bases, with 19 bases left between them. From germline, CDR1 is SGHTA and CDR2 FQGNSA.

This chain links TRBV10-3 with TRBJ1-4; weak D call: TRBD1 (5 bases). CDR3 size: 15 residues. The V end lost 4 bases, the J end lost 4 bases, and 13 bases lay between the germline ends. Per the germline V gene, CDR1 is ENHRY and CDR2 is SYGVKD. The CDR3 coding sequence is TGTGCCATCAGTGCGGGGCGACAGCTTAATGAAAAACTGTTTTTT. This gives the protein CAISAGRQLNEKLFF.

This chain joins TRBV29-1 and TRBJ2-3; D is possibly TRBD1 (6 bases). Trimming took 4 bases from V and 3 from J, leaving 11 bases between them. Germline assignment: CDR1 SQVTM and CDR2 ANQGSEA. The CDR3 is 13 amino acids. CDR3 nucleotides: TGCAGCGTTGTTGGCAGGGGAACAGATACGCAGTATTTT. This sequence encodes CSVVGRGTDTQYF.

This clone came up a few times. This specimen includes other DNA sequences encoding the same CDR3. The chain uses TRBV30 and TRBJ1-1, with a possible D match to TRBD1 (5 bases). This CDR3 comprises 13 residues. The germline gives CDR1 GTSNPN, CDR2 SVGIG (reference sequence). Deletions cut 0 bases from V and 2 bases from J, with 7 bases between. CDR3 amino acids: CAWSVQVNTEAFF. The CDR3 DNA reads TGTGCCTGGAGTGTACAGGTAAACACTGAAGCTTTCTTT.

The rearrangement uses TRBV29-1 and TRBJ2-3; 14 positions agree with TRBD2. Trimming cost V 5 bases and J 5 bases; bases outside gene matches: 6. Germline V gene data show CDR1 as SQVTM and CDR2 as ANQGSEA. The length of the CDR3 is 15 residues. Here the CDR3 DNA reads TGCAGCGTTTACGGGACTAGCGGGGGCCGAGATACGCAGTATTTT. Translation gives CSVYGTSGGRDTQYF.